This TCR beta chain was observed in a study of vaccination and CD4 T cells after COVID-19. The CDR3 is 15 residues long. The germline V and J ends were trimmed by 9 bases and 1 base, with 18 bases remaining between them. Germline V gene lookup returns CDR1 LNHDA and CDR2 SQIVND (reference sequence). An Oncomine TCR Beta short-read assay was used to sequence the DNA from cultured CD4+ T cells. MiXCR, applied by TCRdb to the PCR reads, yields one record per CDR3 protein. The sample includes a few thousand distinct CDR3 sequences, around a sixth seen only once; the top ten take 16%. Treatment in this sample: roughly 10-day PBMC culture with coronavirus spike peptide pools or control peptides (ViraFEST assay). In its sample, this clonotype is large. The antigen is unknown.

The chain employs TRBV19 and TRBJ1-2; no definite D call. Source material: CD4+ T cells from blood, cultured in vitro. This TCR was sampled from a human donor who had recovered from COVID-19. CDR3 sequence (DNA): TGTGCCAGCAGCAGTGGTGGATACTATAACTATGGCTACACCTTC. Its protein product is CASSSGGYYNYGYTF.